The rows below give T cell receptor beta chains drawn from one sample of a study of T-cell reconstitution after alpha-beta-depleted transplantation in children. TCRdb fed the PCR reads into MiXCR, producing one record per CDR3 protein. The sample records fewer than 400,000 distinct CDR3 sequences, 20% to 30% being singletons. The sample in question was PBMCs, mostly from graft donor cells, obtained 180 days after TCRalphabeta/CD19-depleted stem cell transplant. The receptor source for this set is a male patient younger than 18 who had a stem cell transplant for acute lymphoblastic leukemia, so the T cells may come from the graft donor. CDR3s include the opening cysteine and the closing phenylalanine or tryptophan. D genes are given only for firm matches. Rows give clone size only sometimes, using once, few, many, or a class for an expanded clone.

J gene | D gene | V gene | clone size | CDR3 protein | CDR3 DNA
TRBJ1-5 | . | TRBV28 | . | CASSLTDYRNQPQHF | TGTGCCAGCAGTTTAACAGACTACCGCAATCAGCCCCAGCATTTT
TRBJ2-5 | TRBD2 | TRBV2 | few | CASSQGVRRLAGGPSETQYF | TGTGCCAGCAGTCAAGGGGTTCGGAGACTAGCGGGAGGGCCCTCAGAGACCCAGTACTTC
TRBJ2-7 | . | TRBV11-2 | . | CASSPIGNGHYEQYF | TGTGCCAGCAGCCCCATCGGTAACGGCCACTACGAGCAGTACTTC
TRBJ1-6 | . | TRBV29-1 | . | CSVEGWNSPLHF | TGCAGCGTTGAAGGGTGGAATTCACCCCTCCACTTT
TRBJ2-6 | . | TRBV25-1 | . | CASSPIGDFGGASGANVLTF | TGTGCCAGCAGTCCCATCGGCGACTTCGGCGGGGCCTCTGGGGCCAACGTCCTGACTTTC
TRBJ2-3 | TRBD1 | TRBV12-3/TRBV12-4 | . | CASSRTGFTDTQYF | TGTGCCAGCAGCCGGACAGGATTCACAGATACGCAGTATTTT
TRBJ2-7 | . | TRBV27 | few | CASSLHTRVGQYF | TGTGCCAGCAGTTTACATACACGGGTTGGGCAGTACTTC
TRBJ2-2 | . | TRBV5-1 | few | CASSLAAMGELFF | TGCGCCAGCAGCTTGGCGGCGATGGGGGAGCTGTTTTTT
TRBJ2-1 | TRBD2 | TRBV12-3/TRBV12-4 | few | CASSSGRSHEQFF | TGTGCCAGCAGTAGCGGGAGAAGCCATGAGCAGTTCTTC
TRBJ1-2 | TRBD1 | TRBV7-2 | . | CATGASGDSYGYTF | TGTGCGACAGGGGCGTCGGGTGATTCCTATGGCTACACCTTC
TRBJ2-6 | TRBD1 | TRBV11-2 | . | CASRGQVDGANVLTF | TGTGCCAGTAGGGGGCAGGTCGACGGGGCCAACGTCCTGACTTTC
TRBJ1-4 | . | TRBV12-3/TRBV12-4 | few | CASSYNEKLFF | TGTGCCAGCAGTTATAATGAAAAACTGTTTTTT
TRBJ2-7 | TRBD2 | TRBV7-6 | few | CASSLGPGTSGSSYEQYF | TGTGCCAGCAGCTTAGGACCCGGGACTAGCGGGAGCTCCTACGAGCAGTACTTC
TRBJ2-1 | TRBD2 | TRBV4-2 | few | CASSRSGLAYNEQFF | TGTGCCAGCAGCCGATCAGGACTAGCTTACAATGAGCAGTTCTTC
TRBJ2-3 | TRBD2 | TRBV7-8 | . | CASSTRTSGTDTQYF | TGTGCCAGCAGCACGCGGACTAGCGGCACAGATACGCAGTATTTT
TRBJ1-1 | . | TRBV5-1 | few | CASSLIPENTEAFF | TGCGCCAGCAGCTTGATACCGGAGAACACTGAAGCTTTCTTT
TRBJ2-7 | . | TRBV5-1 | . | CASFSGLSSYEQYF | TGCGCCAGCTTCAGCGGGCTGAGCTCCTACGAGCAGTACTTC
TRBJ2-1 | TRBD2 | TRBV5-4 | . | CASSPDTIAGGYNEQFF | TGTGCCAGCAGCCCTGATACGATAGCGGGAGGGTACAATGAGCAGTTCTTC
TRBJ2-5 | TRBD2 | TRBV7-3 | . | CASSLRAGGSETQYF | TGTGCCAGCAGCTTGCGAGCGGGAGGGTCAGAGACCCAGTACTTC
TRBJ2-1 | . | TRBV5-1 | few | CASSLSKIEQFF | TGCGCCAGCAGCTTGAGTAAGATTGAGCAGTTCTTC
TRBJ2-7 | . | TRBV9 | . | CASSPRPAYEQYF | TGTGCCAGCAGCCCCCGTCCGGCTTACGAGCAGTACTTC
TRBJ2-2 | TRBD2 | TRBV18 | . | CASSPPGVASGGTGELFF | TGTGCCAGCTCACCACCGGGGGTGGCTAGCGGCGGAACCGGGGAGCTGTTTTTT
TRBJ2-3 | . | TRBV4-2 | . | CASSRLPYTDTQYF | TGTGCCAGCAGCCGCCTGCCCTACACAGATACGCAGTATTTT
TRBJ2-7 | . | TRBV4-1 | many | CASSQVHRVGEQYF | TGCGCCAGCAGCCAAGTGCACAGGGTGGGCGAGCAGTACTTC
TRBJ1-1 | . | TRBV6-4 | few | CASSDQGPNTEAFF | TGTGCCAGCAGTGACCAGGGTCCAAACACTGAAGCTTTCTTT
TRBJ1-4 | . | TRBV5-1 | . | CASRRGGVNEKLFF | TGCGCCAGCAGGAGAGGCGGGGTCAATGAAAAACTGTTTTTT
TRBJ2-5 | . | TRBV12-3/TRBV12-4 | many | CASRKRGQETQYF | TGTGCCAGCAGGAAAAGGGGCCAAGAGACCCAGTACTTC
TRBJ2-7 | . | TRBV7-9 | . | CASSQTAYEQYF | TGTGCCAGCAGCCAGACAGCCTACGAGCAGTACTTC
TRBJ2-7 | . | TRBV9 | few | CASSVSISYEQYF | TGTGCCAGCAGCGTAAGCATCTCCTACGAGCAGTACTTC
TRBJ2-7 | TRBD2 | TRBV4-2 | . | CASSQDFPGGRFYEQYF | TGTGCCAGCAGCCAAGATTTCCCCGGCGGGAGGTTCTACGAGCAGTACTTC
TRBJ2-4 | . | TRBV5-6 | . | CASSLVKRQGRAKNIQYF | TGTGCCAGCAGCTTGGTGAAAAGGCAGGGCCGCGCCAAAAACATTCAGTACTTC
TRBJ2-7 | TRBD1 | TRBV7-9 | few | CASSPWRDRKTYEQYF | TGTGCCAGCAGCCCCTGGCGGGACAGGAAAACCTACGAGCAGTACTTC
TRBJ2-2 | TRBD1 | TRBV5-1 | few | CASSLVQGIGELFF | TGCGCCAGCAGCTTAGTACAGGGGATCGGGGAGCTGTTTTTT
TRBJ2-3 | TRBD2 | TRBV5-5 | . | CASSLGSAGGTDTQYF | TGTGCCAGCAGCTTGGGATCCGCGGGGGGCACAGATACGCAGTATTTT
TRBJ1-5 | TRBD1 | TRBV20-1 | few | CSAEGQGGKPQHF | TGCAGTGCAGAAGGGCAGGGGGGAAAGCCCCAGCATTTT
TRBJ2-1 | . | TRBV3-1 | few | CASSRQSYNEQFF | TGTGCCAGCAGCCGGCAAAGTTACAATGAGCAGTTCTTC
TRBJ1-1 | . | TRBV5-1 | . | CASSMDILNTEAFF | TGCGCCAGCAGCATGGACATTTTGAATACTGAAGCTTTCTTT
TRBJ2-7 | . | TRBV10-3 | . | CAIRKGPNTDEQYF | TGTGCCATCCGGAAGGGGCCGAATACTGACGAGCAGTACTTC
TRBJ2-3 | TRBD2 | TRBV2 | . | CASRERLAGGDTQYF | TGTGCCAGCAGGGAACGACTAGCGGGAGGAGATACGCAGTATTTT
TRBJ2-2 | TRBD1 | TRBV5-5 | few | CASSLRGYTGAGELFF | TGTGCCAGCAGCTTGAGGGGGTACACAGGGGCCGGGGAGCTGTTTTTT
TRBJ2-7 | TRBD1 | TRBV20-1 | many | CSAVDEPGTGVYEQYF | TGCAGTGCTGTCGACGAACCGGGGACAGGGGTGTACGAGCAGTACTTC
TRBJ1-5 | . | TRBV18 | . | CASSPLSIQGFGGNQPQHF | TGTGCCAGCTCACCCTTATCCATACAGGGATTCGGAGGCAATCAGCCCCAGCATTTT
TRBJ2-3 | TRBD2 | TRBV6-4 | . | CASSDRASGRATDTQYF | TGTGCCAGCAGTGACCGGGCTAGCGGGAGGGCCACAGATACGCAGTATTTT
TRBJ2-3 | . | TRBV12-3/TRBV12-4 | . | CASRTSGTDTQYF | TGTGCCAGCAGAACCAGCGGCACAGATACGCAGTATTTT
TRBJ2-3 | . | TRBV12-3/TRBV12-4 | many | CASSLVSDTQYF | TGTGCCAGCAGTCTCGTGTCAGATACGCAGTATTTT
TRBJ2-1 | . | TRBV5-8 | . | CASSLVGGGLTNNEQFF | TGTGCCAGCAGCTTGGTCGGGGGCGGGCTCACTAACAATGAGCAGTTCTTC
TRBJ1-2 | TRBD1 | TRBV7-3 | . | CASSLTRQGAGYTF | TGTGCCAGCAGCTTAACCAGACAGGGAGCAGGCTACACCTTC
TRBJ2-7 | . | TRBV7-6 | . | CASSQLGISSYEQYF | TGTGCCAGCAGCCAATTAGGAATTTCAAGTTACGAGCAGTACTTC
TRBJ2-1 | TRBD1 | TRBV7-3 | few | CASSSDRGFYNEQFF | TGTGCCAGCAGTTCCGACAGGGGGTTTTACAATGAGCAGTTCTTC